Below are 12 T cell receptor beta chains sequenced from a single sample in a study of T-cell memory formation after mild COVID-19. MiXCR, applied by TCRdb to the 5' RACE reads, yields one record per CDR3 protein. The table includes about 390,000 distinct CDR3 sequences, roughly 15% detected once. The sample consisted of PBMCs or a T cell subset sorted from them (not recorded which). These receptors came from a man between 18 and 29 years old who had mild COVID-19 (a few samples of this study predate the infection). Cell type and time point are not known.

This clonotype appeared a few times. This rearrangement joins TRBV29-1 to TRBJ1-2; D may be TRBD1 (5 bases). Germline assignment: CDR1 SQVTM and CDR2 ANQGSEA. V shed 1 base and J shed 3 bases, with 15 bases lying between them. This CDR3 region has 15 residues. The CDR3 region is CSVEAYGRADYGYTF. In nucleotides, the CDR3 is TGCAGCGTTGAAGCCTACGGCAGGGCGGACTATGGCTACACCTTC.

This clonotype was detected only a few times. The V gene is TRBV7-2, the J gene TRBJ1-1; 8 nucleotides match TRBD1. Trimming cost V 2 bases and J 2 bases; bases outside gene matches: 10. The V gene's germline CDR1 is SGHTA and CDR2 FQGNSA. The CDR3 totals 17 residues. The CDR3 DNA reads TGTGCCAGCAGCTTACAGCTCGGCAGGGGGCGAAACACTGAAGCTTTCTTT. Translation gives CASSLQLGRGRNTEAFF.

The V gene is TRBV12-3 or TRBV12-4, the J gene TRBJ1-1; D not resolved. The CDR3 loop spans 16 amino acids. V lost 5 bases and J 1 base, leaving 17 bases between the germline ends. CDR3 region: CASSPFWVVENTEAFF. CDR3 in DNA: TGTGCCAGCAGTCCGTTTTGGGTCGTAGAGAACACTGAAGCTTTCTTT.

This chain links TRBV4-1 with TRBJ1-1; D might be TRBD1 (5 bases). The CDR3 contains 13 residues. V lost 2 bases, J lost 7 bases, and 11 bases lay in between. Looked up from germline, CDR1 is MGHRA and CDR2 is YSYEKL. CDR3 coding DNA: TGCGCCAGCAGCCAAATGGGCACAGGTGAAGCTTTCTTT. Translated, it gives CASSQMGTGEAFF.

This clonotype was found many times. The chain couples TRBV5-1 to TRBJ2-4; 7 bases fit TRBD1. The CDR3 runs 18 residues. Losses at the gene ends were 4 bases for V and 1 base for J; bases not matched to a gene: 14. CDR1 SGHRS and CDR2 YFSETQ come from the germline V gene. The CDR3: CASSPGQPMTFAKNIQYF. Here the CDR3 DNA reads TGCGCCAGCAGCCCGGGACAGCCCATGACTTTTGCCAAAAACATTCAGTACTTC.

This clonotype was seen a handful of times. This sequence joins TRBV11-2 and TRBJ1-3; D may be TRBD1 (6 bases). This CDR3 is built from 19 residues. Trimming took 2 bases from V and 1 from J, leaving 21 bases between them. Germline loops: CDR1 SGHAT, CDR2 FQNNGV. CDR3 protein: CASSLRGGTGTLSGNTIYF. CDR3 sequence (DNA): TGTGCCAGCAGCTTAAGGGGAGGAACCGGGACACTATCTGGAAACACCATATATTTT.

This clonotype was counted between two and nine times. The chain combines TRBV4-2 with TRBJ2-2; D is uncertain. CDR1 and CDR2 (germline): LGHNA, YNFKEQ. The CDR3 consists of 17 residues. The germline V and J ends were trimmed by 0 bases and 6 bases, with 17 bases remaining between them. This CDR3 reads CASSQDRRRLRSGELFF. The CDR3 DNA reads TGTGCCAGCAGCCAAGATCGGAGACGCCTGAGGTCCGGGGAGCTGTTTTTT.

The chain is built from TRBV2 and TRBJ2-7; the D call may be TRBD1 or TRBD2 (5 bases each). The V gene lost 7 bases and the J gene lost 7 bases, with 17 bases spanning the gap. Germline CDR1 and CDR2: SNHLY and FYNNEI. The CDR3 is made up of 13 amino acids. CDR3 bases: TGTGCCAGCACGGACCGGGGCTTGAGGGAGCAGTACTTC. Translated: CASTDRGLREQYF.

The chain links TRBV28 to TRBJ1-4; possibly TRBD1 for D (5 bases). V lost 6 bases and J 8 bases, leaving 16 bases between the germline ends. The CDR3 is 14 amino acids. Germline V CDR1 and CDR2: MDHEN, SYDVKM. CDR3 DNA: TGTGCCAGCAGCGAGGGACCGCCCAAAGAAAAACTGTTTTTT. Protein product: CASSEGPPKEKLFF.

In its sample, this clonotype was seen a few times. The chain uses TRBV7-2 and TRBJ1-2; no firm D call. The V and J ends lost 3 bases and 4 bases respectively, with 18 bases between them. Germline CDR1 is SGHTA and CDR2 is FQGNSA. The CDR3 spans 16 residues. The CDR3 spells CASSFWARVGSYGYTF. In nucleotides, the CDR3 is TGTGCCAGCAGCTTCTGGGCCCGGGTTGGGAGCTATGGCTACACCTTC.

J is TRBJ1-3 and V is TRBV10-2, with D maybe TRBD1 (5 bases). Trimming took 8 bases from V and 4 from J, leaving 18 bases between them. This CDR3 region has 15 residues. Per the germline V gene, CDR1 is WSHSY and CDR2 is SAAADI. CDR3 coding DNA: TGCGCCAGCCTCCCCCTGGGGGTGCGGGGAAACACCATATATTTT. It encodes CASLPLGVRGNTIYF.

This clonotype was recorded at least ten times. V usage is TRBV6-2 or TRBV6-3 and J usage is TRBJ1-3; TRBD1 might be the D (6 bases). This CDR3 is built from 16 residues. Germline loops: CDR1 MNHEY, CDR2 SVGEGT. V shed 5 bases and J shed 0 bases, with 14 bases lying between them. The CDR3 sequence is CASSNRQDVSGNTIYF. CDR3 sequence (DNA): TGTGCCAGCAGTAACCGACAGGACGTCTCTGGAAACACCATATATTTT.